These 16 T cell receptor beta chains were all obtained from the same sample, sequenced in a study of blood T cell repertoires in COVID-19. Assay: immunoSEQ multiplex PCR; the TCRdb copy retains only in-frame clones and omits some. Of some 200,000 clones in the sample, 85% were seen once. Specimen: peripheral blood. These receptors originate from a woman aged 55-70 years with acute or convalescent COVID-19.

This rearrangement joins TRBV11-1 to TRBJ1-5; 9 nucleotides match TRBD1. CDR3 length equals 16 residues. V dropped 6 bases and J dropped 4; count of bases not matched to a gene: 10. The germline V gene has CDR1 SGHAT and CDR2 FQDESV (reference sequence). In DNA form, the CDR3 reads TGTGCCAGCAGTTGGGACAGGGAAAGGCGTAATCAGCCCCAGCATTTT. The encoded protein is CASSWDRERRNQPQHF.

V and J are TRBV10-3 and TRBJ2-2, with D possibly being TRBD2 (7 bases). The CDR3 has 13 residues. Germline V gene data show CDR1 as ENHRY and CDR2 as SYGVKD. V lost 7 bases, J lost 9 bases, and 15 bases lay in between. CDR3 amino acids: CAIKSGDYRELFF. The CDR3 nucleotides are TGTGCCATCAAATCAGGGGACTACCGGGAGCTGTTTTTT.

The genes are TRBV6-5 and TRBJ1-1; D gene ambiguous. The CDR3 contains 14 residues. The germline V gene has CDR1 MNHEY and CDR2 SVGAGI. V was shortened by 2 bases and J by 2 bases, with 9 bases between the two germline ends. DNA of the CDR3: TGTGCCAGCAGTTACGGCCCAGTAAACACTGAAGCTTTCTTT. Translation gives CASSYGPVNTEAFF.

The chain carries TRBV19 and TRBJ2-6, with unresolved D. Germline V CDR1 and CDR2: LNHDA, SQIVND (reference sequence). The CDR3 spans 13 residues. V lost 8 bases and J 0 bases, leaving 5 bases between the germline ends. The CDR3 loop reads CASASSGANVLTF. The CDR3, as DNA: TGTGCCAGTGCGAGCTCTGGGGCCAACGTCCTGACTTTC.

This chain joins TRBV3-1 (or the pseudogene TRBV3-2) and TRBJ1-2, with TRBD1 matching 7 bases. The J segment lost 8 bases and the V segment lost 10 bases, leaving 10 bases of the junction unmatched. The CDR3 runs 12 residues. Germline V gives CDR1 LGHDT, CDR2 YNNKEL (reference sequence). DNA for the CDR3: TGTGCCACCCAAAGACAGGGCGGCGGCTACACCTTC. It is translated as CATQRQGGGYTF.

The chain couples TRBV28 to TRBJ1-2; D possibly corresponds to TRBD1 (5 bases). Germline values: CDR1 MDHEN, CDR2 SYDVKM. V gave up 7 bases and J gave up 1 base, with 10 bases separating them. The length of the CDR3 is 13 residues. CDR3 sequence reads: CASTGGVNYGYTF. The CDR3 DNA is TGTGCCAGCACGGGGGGGGTTAACTATGGCTACACCTTC.

A few counts support this clone. The chain carries TRBV23-1 and TRBJ1-5, with unresolved D. TRBV23-1 is annotated as an ORF whose role is uncertain. Trimming took off 3 bases at V and 0 bases at J, with 15 bases between the two ends. This CDR3 spans 17 amino acids. The CDR3 region is CASSQDSTGDSNQPQHF. As DNA, the CDR3 is TGCGCCAGCAGTCAGGATTCGACCGGGGATAGCAATCAGCCCCAGCATTTT.

This clone has just a few counts. The rearrangement uses TRBV19 and TRBJ1-5; TRBD1 aligns across 12 bases. V dropped 2 bases and J dropped 6; count of bases not matched to a gene: 5. Germline-derived CDR1 and CDR2 are LNHDA and SQIVND (reference sequence). There are 16 residues in the CDR3. This CDR3 reads CASSIPGQGARQPQHF. The CDR3 region has the DNA TGTGCCAGTAGTATACCGGGACAGGGGGCACGTCAGCCCCAGCATTTT. The whole variable domain, remainder taken from reference TRBV19 and TRBJ1-5, is DGGITQSPKYLFRKEGQNVTLSCEQNLNHDAMYWYRQDPGQGLRLIYYSQIVNDFQKGDIAEGYSVSREKKESFPLTVTSAQKNPTAFYLCASSIPGQGARQPQHFGDGTRLSIL.

The V gene is TRBV28, the J gene TRBJ1-4, with a possible D match to TRBD1 (5 bases). V was pared by 2 bases and J by 10 bases, with 14 bases between. Germline assignment: CDR1 MDHEN and CDR2 SYDVKM. CDR3 size: 14 residues. The CDR3, as DNA: TGTGCCAGCAGTTTAGGACAAATGAGTGGAAAACTGTTTTTT. This codes for CASSLGQMSGKLFF. Together with reference TRBV28 and TRBJ1-4, the CDR3 gives the full variable domain: DVKVTQSSRYLVKRTGEKVFLECVQDMDHENMFWYRQDPGLGLRLIYFSYDVKMKEKGDIPEGYSVSREKKERFSLILESASTNQTSMYLCASSLGQMSGKLFFGSGTQLSVL.

The genes are TRBV6-5 and TRBJ1-2; D ambiguous. Looked up from germline, CDR1 is MNHEY and CDR2 is SVGAGI. The CDR3 is 12 amino acids. V lost 6 bases to trimming and J lost 6 bases, with 11 bases between them. This CDR3 reads CASSRPKDGYTF. CDR3 nucleotides: TGTGCCAGCAGCCGCCCTAAAGATGGCTACACCTTC.

This chain uses TRBV4-2 with TRBJ2-7; no reliable D call. The CDR3 sequence is 14 residues long. V dropped 3 bases and J dropped 2 bases, with 11 bases sitting between them. CDR1 is LGHNA, CDR2 YNFKEQ, per germline. The DNA of the CDR3 is TGTGCCAGCAGCCAGGCTTTGGGCCCCTACGAGCAGTACTTC. Amino acid sequence: CASSQALGPYEQYF.

The V gene is TRBV5-1, the J gene TRBJ2-5, with 11 bases identical to TRBD2. J was trimmed by 1 base and V by 3 bases; bases with no gene match: 2. The CDR3 has 15 amino acids. CDR1 is SGHRS, CDR2 YFSETQ, per germline. The CDR3 bases are TGCGCCAGCAGCTATGGGACTAGCGGCCAAGAGACCCAGTACTTC. Its translation: CASSYGTSGQETQYF.

This chain links TRBV28 with TRBJ2-2; D is unresolved. The V gene's germline CDR1 is MDHEN and CDR2 SYDVKM. The CDR3 contains 16 residues. Trimming stripped 3 bases from V and 0 bases from J, with 11 bases between. For the CDR3, the DNA is TGTGCCAGCAGTTTCCTCTACGAGGCGAACACCGGGGAGCTGTTTTTT. Encoded protein: CASSFLYEANTGELFF.

The V gene is TRBV6-5, the J gene TRBJ1-6; tentative D call: TRBD1 (5 bases). The CDR3 loop spans 14 amino acids. Germline V gene lookup returns CDR1 MNHEY and CDR2 SVGAGI. V lost 10 bases and J 4 bases, leaving 14 bases between the germline ends. The CDR3 DNA follows: TGTGCCAACTCAATTGGACATTATAATTCACCCCTCCACTTT. It translates to CANSIGHYNSPLHF.

The chain has TRBV29-1 and TRBJ1-5; no clear D gene. This CDR3 is 15 amino acids long. Germline CDR1 and CDR2: SQVTM and ANQGSEA. V lost 4 bases to trimming and J lost 3 bases, with 16 bases between them. In nucleotides, the CDR3 is TGCAGCGTTGCGGATAGTACGCGGGTCAATCAGCCCCAGCATTTT. This codes for CSVADSTRVNQPQHF.

The chain joins TRBV5-1 to TRBJ2-2, with D possibly being TRBD2 (6 bases). The V end was cut by 1 base, the J end by 4 bases, with 11 bases between. The CDR3 length is 15 residues. Germline-derived CDR1 and CDR2 are SGHRS and YFSETQ. The CDR3 region is CASSLSGVATGELFF. As DNA, the CDR3 is TGCGCCAGCAGCTTGTCGGGAGTCGCCACCGGGGAGCTGTTTTTT.